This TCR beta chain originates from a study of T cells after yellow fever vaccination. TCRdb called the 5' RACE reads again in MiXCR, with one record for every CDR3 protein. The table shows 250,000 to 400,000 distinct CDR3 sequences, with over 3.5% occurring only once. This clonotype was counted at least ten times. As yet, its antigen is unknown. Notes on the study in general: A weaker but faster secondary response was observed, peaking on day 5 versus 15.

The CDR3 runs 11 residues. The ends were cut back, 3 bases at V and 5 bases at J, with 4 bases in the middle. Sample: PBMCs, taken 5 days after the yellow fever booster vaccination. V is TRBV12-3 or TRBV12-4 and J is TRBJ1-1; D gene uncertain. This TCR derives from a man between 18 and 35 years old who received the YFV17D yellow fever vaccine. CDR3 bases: TGTGCCAGCAGTTTCAGTACTGAAGCTTTCTTT. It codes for CASSFSTEAFF.